This TCR beta chain was found in a study of shared clonotypes between healthy human individuals. CD8 cells classed as naive were CD45RO-negative and positively selected for CCR7, excluding terminally differentiated effector memory CD45RA+ cells. Sequenced by immunoSEQ multiplex PCR; TCRdb stores in-frame clones only, minus some. This sample yields approximately 1.9 million clones, of which about 94% are seen a single time; around 1.7% belongs to the top ten. This clone was detected only a few times. V trimming: 5 bases; J trimming: 5 bases; junction bases outside the gene matches: 9. The CDR3 is 15 residues long. The V gene's germline CDR1 is MNHEY and CDR2 SMNVEV (reference sequence).

The sequenced sample was naive CD8+ T cells from PBMCs. This TCR derives from a man between 18 and 29 years old in good health. Some clones in this sample may be carry-over from other donors' samples. The chain recombines TRBV27 with TRBJ1-1; 9 bases match TRBD1. CDR3: CASSQTGTGRTEAFF. The DNA of the CDR3 is TGTGCCAGCAGTCAAACCGGGACAGGGAGAACTGAAGCTTTCTTT.